The sequence of this T cell receptor (beta chain) was determined in a study of blood T cell repertoires in COVID-19 (dated by TCRdb to 2020 to 2021). Regarding the study in general: Samples from collaborators originated in the United States, Italy and Spain and spanned both the acute and convalescent phases of COVID-19. The material from the prospective study consisted of cDNA or gDNA derived from T cells, B-cell-depleted T cells, or PBMCs. The dataset comprised deeply sampled blood TCRbeta repertoires from subjects exposed to, actively infected with, or recovered from COVID-19. The repertoires were made available in a free public database intended to serve as a resource for research on the immune response to SARS-CoV-2. The samples were drawn from the first 160 participants of the ongoing ImmuneRACE study and from some 1,300 subjects provided by 6 global collaborators. The sample metadata nearly always contained a de-identified subject ID, COVID-19 status, age in years and sex. Where HLA class I and class II types were available, the types were taken from metadata supplied by the sample provider, not from assay-based typing. Results and caveats for the whole study, not just this receptor: The quantity of clinical and demographic metadata differed by source and by participant and was supplied without curation.

On this clone itself: Its recognized antigen is unknown. Per-nucleotide qualities are absent, and no much larger clonotype sits a single base away.

Measured from the cysteine to the phenylalanine, the CDR3 is 15 residues long. Just CDR3 DNA is preserved here, 45 bases in frame from base 1. Cut back by 4 bases and 4 bases, the V and J ends lie 13 bases apart. CDR1 and CDR2 (MGHRA, YSYEKL) derive from the germline V gene. Participants in the prospective study were enrolled through a virtual design, were aged about 18 to 89 years, and lived in about two dozen United States geographic areas. In the prospective study, cohorts were assigned on the basis of participant-reported clinical history obtained from a screening survey and a study questionnaire. Recovered participants in ImmuneRACE Cohort 3 were defined as having two consecutive negative NP/OP PCR tests, clearance from a healthcare professional, or resolution of symptoms. Each participant in the prospective study had whole blood, serum and a nasopharyngeal or oropharyngeal swab collected by mobile phlebotomists. Participants in the prospective study had the option to provide additional blood draws and questionnaires over an approximately 2-month period. Before DNA extraction, prospective study blood samples were shipped either frozen or at room temperature.

TCRbeta CDR3 regions were amplified from genomic DNA by means of the immunoSEQ Assay, a bias-controlled multiplex PCR. The study's processing was this. Within the assay, amplification of reference gene primers was used to estimate how many nucleated cells each sample contained. To quantify the absolute abundance of each unique TCRbeta CDR3 rearrangement, sequence reads were collapsed and filtered. Productive Simpson clonality was computed per sample as the square root of Simpson's diversity index over productive rearrangements. Here the immuneACCESS table is served through TCRdb, limited to in-frame sequences with V and J called. Missing clones are a known gap in these copies; in checked studies unresolved V genes cover under half, and the rest lacks a known reason. That table is the source of V, J and clone size, and D and trimming were worked out from the DNA. The table for this sample lists 310,000 or so clones; around nine tenths of them were counted only once. 6% to 7% of the sample rests with the top ten.

The source of this sequence is a middle-aged woman who had recovered from COVID-19. The sequencing input was PBMCs or T cells enriched from blood (not recorded which). The chain uses TRBV4-1 and TRBJ2-2; TRBD2 is a possible D gene, resting on 5 matching bases. Read as DNA, the sequence is TGCGCCAGCAGCCCCCCGATAGGGAGCACCGGGGAGCTGTTTTTT. This is translated as CASSPPIGSTGELFF.